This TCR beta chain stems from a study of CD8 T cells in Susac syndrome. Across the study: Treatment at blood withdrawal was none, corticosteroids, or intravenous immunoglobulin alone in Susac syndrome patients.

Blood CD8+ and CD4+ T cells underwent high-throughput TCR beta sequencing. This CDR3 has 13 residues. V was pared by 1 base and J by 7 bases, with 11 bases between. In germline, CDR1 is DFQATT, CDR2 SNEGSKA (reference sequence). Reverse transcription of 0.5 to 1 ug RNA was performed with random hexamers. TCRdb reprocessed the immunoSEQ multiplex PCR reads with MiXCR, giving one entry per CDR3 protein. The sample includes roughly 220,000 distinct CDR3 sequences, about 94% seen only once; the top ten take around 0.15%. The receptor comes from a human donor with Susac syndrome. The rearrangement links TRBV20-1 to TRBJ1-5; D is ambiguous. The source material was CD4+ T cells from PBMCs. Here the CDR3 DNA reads TGCAGTGCTAGAGGCCCGAGCGGACAGCCCCAGCATTTT. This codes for CSARGPSGQPQHF.